This T cell receptor beta chain was profiled in a study of OX40 agonist ivuxolimab in advanced cancers. This CDR3 is built from 13 residues. V was trimmed by 6 bases and J by 2 bases, leaving 10 bases between them. In germline, CDR1 is LNHDA, CDR2 SQIVND (reference sequence). The data were produced by immunoSEQ multiplex PCR, yet TCRdb's version contains in-frame clones alone and is incomplete. This table holds more than 45,000 clones, approximately 91% found once. The clonotype originates from an adult with an advanced solid tumor such as melanoma, head and neck, liver or kidney cancer. The chain joins TRBV19 to TRBJ2-5, with D perhaps matching TRBD1 (6 bases). Material: CD4+ or CD8+ T cells sorted from blood, obtained in a trial of the OX40 agonist ivuxolimab. The CDR3 loop is CASSGTLQETQYF. CDR3 nucleotides: TGTGCCAGTAGCGGGACATTACAAGAGACCCAGTACTTC.